A selection of T cell receptor beta chains follows, all from one sample in a study of cytomegalovirus exposure and HLA in healthy donors. The repertoire was sequenced with immunoSEQ multiplex PCR; TCRdb's copy has only in-frame clones and lacks some. The sample holds about 110,000 clones, over 75% seen once. Source material: PBMCs. All receptors come from a woman in her twenties or thirties in good health and CMV-seropositive. The CDR3 runs from the conserved cysteine through the conserved F or W. A D gene is named only where the DNA matches it firmly. Expanded clones get a size class; other rows say once, few or many, or leave the size out.

d_call: TRBD2; v_call: TRBV5-1; clone_size: -; j_call: TRBJ2-1; cdr3_aa: CASSWRGSSYNEQFF; cdr3_nt: TGCGCCAGCAGCTGGCGGGGGAGCTCCTACAATGAGCAGTTCTTC
d_call: -; v_call: TRBV11-2; clone_size: -; j_call: TRBJ1-1; cdr3_aa: CASSYAGGNTEAFF; cdr3_nt: TGTGCCAGCAGCTACGCCGGGGGTAACACTGAAGCTTTCTTT
d_call: -; v_call: TRBV13; clone_size: -; j_call: TRBJ2-1; cdr3_aa: CASLGGPREQFF; cdr3_nt: TGTGCCAGCCTCGGAGGGCCACGTGAGCAGTTCTTC
d_call: TRBD2; v_call: TRBV4-1; clone_size: -; j_call: TRBJ2-5; cdr3_aa: CASSQVGLADEVKYF; cdr3_nt: TGCGCCAGCAGCCAAGTCGGACTAGCGGACGAAGTTAAGTACTTC
d_call: TRBD1; v_call: TRBV6-6; clone_size: -; j_call: TRBJ1-1; cdr3_aa: CASSYAGGNTEAFF; cdr3_nt: TGTGCCAGCAGTTACGCAGGGGGCAACACTGAAGCTTTCTTT
d_call: -; v_call: TRBV7-2; clone_size: -; j_call: TRBJ2-7; cdr3_aa: CASSLQGVEQYF; cdr3_nt: TGTGCCAGCAGCTTACAAGGGGTCGAGCAGTACTTC
d_call: TRBD1; v_call: TRBV19; clone_size: once; j_call: TRBJ2-3; cdr3_aa: CASSPGTADTQYF; cdr3_nt: TGTGCCAGTAGTCCTGGGACAGCAGATACGCAGTATTTT
d_call: -; v_call: TRBV2; clone_size: -; j_call: TRBJ2-1; cdr3_aa: CASSETGSYNEQFF; cdr3_nt: TGTGCCAGCAGTGAGACAGGTTCCTACAATGAGCAGTTCTTC
d_call: TRBD1; v_call: TRBV25-1; clone_size: -; j_call: TRBJ2-5; cdr3_aa: CASRVRTGAFQETQYF; cdr3_nt: TGTGCCAGCAGAGTTAGGACAGGAGCTTTTCAAGAGACCCAGTACTTC
d_call: -; v_call: TRBV29-1; clone_size: -; j_call: TRBJ2-1; cdr3_aa: CSVARFTAGAGPYNEQFF; cdr3_nt: TGCAGCGTTGCTCGGTTTACCGCCGGTGCGGGCCCCTACAATGAGCAGTTCTTC
d_call: -; v_call: TRBV5-5; clone_size: -; j_call: TRBJ2-7; cdr3_aa: CASSPPIRDDEQYF; cdr3_nt: TGTGCCAGCAGCCCTCCGATACGGGATGACGAGCAGTACTTC
d_call: -; v_call: TRBV7-2; clone_size: -; j_call: TRBJ2-5; cdr3_aa: CASSLGPQETQYF; cdr3_nt: TGTGCCAGCAGCTTAGGGCCTCAAGAGACCCAGTACTTC
d_call: -; v_call: TRBV7-2; clone_size: -; j_call: TRBJ2-7; cdr3_aa: CASSLARGRTTRNEQYF; cdr3_nt: TGTGCCAGCAGCTTAGCGCGTGGCAGAACTACGAGGAACGAGCAGTACTTC
d_call: TRBD1; v_call: TRBV4-2; clone_size: -; j_call: TRBJ2-3; cdr3_aa: CASSQGETGGSDTQYF; cdr3_nt: TGTGCCAGCAGCCAAGGCGAGACAGGGGGTTCGGATACGCAGTATTTT
d_call: -; v_call: TRBV28; clone_size: -; j_call: TRBJ1-1; cdr3_aa: CASSPQRAYTEAFF; cdr3_nt: TGTGCCAGCAGCCCACAGCGGGCCTACACTGAAGCTTTCTTT